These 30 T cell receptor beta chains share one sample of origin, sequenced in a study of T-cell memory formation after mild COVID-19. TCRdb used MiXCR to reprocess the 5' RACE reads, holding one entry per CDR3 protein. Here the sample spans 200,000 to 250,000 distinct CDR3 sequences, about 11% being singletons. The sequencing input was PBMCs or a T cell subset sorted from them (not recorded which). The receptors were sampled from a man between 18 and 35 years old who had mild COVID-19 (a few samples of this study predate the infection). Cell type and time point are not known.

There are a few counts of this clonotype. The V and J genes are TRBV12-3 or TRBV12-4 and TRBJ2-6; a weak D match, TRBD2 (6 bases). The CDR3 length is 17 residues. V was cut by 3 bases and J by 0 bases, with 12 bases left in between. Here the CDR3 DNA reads TGTGCCAGCAGTTTCGGGAGAGGGGCCTCTGGGGCCAACGTCCTGACTTTC. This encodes CASSFGRGASGANVLTF.

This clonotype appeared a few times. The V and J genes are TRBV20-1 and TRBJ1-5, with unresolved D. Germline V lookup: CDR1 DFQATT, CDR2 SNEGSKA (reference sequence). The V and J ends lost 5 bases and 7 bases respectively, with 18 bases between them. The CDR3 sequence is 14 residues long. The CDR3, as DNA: TGCAGTGCTGGGCCGGGGTCGGGCTCCCAGCCCCAGCATTTT. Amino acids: CSAGPGSGSQPQHF.

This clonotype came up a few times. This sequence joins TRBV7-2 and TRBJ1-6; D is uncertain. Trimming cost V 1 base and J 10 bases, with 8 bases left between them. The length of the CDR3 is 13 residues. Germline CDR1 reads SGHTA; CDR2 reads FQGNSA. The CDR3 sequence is CASSLDRSSPLHF. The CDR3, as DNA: TGTGCCAGCAGCTTAGATCGGAGCTCACCCCTCCACTTT.

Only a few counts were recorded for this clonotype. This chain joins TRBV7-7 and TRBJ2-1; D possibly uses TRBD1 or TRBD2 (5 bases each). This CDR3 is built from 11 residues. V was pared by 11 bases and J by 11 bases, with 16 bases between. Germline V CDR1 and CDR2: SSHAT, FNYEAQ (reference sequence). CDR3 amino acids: CARGREGKQFF. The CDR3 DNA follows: TGTGCCCGAGGTCGAGAGGGGAAGCAGTTCTTC.

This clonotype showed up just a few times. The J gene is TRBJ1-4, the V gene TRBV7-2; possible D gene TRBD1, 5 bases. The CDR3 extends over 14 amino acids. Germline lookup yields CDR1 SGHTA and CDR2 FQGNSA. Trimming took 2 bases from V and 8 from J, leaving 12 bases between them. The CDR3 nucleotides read TGTGCCAGCAGCTTATGGGGCGCGGAGGAAAAACTGTTTTTT. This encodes CASSLWGAEEKLFF.

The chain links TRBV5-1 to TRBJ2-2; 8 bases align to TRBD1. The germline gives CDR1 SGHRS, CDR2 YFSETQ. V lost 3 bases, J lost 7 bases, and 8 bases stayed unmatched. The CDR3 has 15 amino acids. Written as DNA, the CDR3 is TGCGCCAGCAGCTGGACAGGGACAGATCACGGGGAGCTGTTTTTT. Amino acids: CASSWTGTDHGELFF.

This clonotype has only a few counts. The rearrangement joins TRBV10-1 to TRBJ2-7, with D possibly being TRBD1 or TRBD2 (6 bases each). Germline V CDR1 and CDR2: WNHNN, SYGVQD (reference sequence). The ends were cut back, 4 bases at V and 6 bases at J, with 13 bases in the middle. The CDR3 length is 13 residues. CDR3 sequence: CASSVRQEGEQYF. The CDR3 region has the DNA TGCGCCAGCAGTGTAAGACAGGAGGGCGAGCAGTACTTC.

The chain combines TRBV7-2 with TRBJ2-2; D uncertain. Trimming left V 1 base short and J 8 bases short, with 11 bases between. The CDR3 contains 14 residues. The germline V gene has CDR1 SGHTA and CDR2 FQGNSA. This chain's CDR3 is CASSLGPTPGELFF. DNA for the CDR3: TGTGCCAGCAGCTTAGGACCCACTCCGGGGGAGCTGTTTTTT.

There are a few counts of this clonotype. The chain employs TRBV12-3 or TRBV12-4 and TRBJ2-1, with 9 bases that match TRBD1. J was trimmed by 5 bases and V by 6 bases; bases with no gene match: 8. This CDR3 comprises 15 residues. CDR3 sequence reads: CASSSGQGNNNEQFF. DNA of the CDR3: TGTGCCAGCAGCTCGGGACAGGGAAACAACAATGAGCAGTTCTTC.

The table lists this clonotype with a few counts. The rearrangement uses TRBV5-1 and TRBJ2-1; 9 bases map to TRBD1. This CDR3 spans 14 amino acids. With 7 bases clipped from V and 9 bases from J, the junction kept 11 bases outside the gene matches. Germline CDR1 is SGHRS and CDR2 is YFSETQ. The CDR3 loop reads CASGIQGQGSEQFF. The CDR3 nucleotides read TGCGCCAGCGGGATCCAGGGACAGGGCAGTGAGCAGTTCTTC.

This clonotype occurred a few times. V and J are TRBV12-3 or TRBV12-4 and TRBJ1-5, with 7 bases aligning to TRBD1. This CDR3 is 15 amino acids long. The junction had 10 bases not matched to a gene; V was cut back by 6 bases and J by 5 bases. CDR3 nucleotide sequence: TGTGCCAGCAGCCCTACCGACAGGGAAGATCAGCCCCAGCATTTT. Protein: CASSPTDREDQPQHF.

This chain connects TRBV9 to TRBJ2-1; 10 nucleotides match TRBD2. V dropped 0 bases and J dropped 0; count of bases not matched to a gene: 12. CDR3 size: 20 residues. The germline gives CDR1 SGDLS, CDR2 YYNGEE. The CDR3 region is CASSVATPSGGRSSYNEQFF. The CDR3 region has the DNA TGTGCCAGCAGCGTAGCTACGCCTAGCGGGGGCCGAAGCTCCTACAATGAGCAGTTCTTC.

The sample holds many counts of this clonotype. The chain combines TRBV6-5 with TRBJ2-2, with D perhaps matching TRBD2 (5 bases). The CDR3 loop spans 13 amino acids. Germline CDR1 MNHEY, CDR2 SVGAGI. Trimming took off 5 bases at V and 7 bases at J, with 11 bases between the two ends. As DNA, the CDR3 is TGTGCCAGCAGTCCCGGACTTCACGGGGAGCTGTTTTTT. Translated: CASSPGLHGELFF.

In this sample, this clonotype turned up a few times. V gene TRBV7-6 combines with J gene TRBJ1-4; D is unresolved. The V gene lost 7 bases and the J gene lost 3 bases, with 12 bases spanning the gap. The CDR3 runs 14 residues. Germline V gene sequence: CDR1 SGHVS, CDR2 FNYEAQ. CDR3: CASNPGSPNEKLFF. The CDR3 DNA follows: TGTGCCAGCAACCCAGGATCACCTAATGAAAAACTGTTTTTT.

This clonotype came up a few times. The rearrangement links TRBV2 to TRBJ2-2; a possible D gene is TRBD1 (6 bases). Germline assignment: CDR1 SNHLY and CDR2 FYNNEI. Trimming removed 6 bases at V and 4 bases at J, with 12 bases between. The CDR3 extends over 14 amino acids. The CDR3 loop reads CASRVGTSTGELFF. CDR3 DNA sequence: TGTGCCAGCAGAGTCGGGACATCCACCGGGGAGCTGTTTTTT.

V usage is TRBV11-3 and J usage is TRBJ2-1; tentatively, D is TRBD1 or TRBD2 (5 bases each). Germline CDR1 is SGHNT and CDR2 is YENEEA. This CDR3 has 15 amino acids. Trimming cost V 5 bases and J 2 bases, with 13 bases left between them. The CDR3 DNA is TGTGCCAGCAGCCAAGGACGGGGCCCCTACAATGAGCAGTTCTTC. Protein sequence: CASSQGRGPYNEQFF.

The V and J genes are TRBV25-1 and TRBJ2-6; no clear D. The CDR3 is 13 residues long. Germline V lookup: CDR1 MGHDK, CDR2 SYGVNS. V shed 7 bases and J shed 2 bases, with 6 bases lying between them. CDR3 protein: CASNTAGANVLTF. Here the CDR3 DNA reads TGTGCCAGCAACACGGCTGGGGCCAACGTCCTGACTTTC. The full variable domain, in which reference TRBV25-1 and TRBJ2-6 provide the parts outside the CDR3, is EADIYQTPRYLVIGTGKKITLECSQTMGHDKMYWYQQDPGMELHLIHYSYGVNSTEKGDLSSESTVSRIRTEHFPLTLESARPSHTSQYLCASNTAGANVLTFGAGSRLTVL.

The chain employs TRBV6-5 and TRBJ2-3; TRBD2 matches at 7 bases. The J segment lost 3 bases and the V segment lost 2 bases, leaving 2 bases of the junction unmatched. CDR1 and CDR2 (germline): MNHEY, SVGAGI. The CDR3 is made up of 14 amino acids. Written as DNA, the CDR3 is TGTGCCAGCAGTTACGGGACTATAACAGATACGCAGTATTTT. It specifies CASSYGTITDTQYF.

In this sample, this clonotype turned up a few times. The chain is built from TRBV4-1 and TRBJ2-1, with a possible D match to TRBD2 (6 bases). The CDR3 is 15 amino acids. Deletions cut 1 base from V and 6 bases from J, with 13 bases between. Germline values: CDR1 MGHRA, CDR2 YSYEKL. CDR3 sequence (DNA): TGCGCCAGCAGCCAAGGTGTACTTAGCGGCAATGAGCAGTTCTTC. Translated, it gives CASSQGVLSGNEQFF.

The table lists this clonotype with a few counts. CDR3 bases: TGTGCCAGCAGTTTATCCGGGACAGGGACCCGGTATTCACCCCTCCACTTT. Amino acids: CASSLSGTGTRYSPLHF. The chain uses TRBV27 and TRBJ1-6; TRBD1 matches 9 bases. The germline V gene encodes CDR1 MNHEY and CDR2 SMNVEV (reference sequence). CDR3 size: 17 residues. V lost 0 bases to trimming and J lost 8 bases; unmatched junction nucleotides: 8.

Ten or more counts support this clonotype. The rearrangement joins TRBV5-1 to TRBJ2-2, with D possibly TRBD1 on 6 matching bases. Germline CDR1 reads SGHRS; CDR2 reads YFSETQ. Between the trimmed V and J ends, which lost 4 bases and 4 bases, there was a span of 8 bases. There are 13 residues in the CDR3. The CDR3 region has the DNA TGCGCCAGCAGCGTGGACAGCACCGGGGAGCTGTTTTTT. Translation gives CASSVDSTGELFF. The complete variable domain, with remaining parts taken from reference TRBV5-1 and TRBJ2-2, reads KAGVTQTPRYLIKTRGQQVTLSCSPISGHRSVSWYQQTPGQGLQFLFEYFSETQRNKGNFPGRFSGRQFSNSRSEMNVSTLELGDSALYLCASSVDSTGELFFGEGSRLTVL.

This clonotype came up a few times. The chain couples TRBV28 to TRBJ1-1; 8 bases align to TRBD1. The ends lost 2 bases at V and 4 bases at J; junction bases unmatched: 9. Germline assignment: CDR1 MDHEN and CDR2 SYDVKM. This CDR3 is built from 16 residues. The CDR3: CASSLGQGALFTEAFF. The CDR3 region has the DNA TGTGCCAGCAGTTTAGGGCAGGGGGCTCTCTTCACTGAAGCTTTCTTT.

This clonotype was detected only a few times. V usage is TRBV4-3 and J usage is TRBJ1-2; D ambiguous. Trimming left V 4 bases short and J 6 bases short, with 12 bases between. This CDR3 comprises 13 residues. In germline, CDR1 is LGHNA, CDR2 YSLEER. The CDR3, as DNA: TGCGCCAGCAGCCCAACAGTAGTAAATGGCTACACCTTC. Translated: CASSPTVVNGYTF.

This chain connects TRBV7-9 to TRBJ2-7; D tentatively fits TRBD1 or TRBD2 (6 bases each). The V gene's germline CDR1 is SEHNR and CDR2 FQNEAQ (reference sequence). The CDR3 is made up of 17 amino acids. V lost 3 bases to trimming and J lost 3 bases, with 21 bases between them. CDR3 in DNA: TGTGCCAGCAGCTTCATACCGGGGGCAGCCCTATTCTACGAGCAGTACTTC. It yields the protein CASSFIPGAALFYEQYF.

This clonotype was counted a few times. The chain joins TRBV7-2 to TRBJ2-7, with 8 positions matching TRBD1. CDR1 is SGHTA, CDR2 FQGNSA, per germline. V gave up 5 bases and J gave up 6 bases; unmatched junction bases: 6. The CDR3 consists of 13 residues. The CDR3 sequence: CASSVDRASEQYF. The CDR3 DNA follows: TGTGCCAGCAGCGTGGACAGGGCTAGCGAGCAGTACTTC.

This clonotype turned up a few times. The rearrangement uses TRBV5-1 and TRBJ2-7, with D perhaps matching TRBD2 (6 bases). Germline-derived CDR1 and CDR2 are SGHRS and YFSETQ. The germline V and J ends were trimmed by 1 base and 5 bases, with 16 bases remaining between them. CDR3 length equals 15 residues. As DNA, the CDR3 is TGCGCCAGCAGCTTGCGGCCAGGGTGGGAGGACGAGCAGTACTTC. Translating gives CASSLRPGWEDEQYF.

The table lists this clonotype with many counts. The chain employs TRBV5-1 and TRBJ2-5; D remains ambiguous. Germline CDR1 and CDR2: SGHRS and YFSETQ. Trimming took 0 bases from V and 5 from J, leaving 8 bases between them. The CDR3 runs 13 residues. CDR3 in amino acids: CASSLERWETQYF. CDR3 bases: TGCGCCAGCAGCTTGGAGAGGTGGGAGACCCAGTACTTC.

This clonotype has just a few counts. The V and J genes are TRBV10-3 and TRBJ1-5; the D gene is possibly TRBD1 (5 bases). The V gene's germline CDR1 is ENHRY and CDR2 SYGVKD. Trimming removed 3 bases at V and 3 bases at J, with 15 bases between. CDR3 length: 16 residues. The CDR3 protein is CAISEVRGGPNQPQHF. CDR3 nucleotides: TGTGCCATCAGTGAAGTTCGGGGGGGTCCCAATCAGCCCCAGCATTTT.

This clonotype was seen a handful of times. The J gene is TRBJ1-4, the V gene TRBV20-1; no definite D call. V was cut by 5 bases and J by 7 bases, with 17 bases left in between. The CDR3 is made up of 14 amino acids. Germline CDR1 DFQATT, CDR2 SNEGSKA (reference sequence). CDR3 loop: CSAEHGRRGEKLFF. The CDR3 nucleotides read TGCAGTGCTGAGCACGGGCGCCGAGGTGAAAAACTGTTTTTT.

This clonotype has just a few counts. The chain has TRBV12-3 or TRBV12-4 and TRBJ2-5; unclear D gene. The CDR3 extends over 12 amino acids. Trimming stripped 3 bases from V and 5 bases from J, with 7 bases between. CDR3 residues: CASSFLLETQYF. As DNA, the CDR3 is TGTGCCAGCAGTTTTCTCCTGGAGACCCAGTACTTC.